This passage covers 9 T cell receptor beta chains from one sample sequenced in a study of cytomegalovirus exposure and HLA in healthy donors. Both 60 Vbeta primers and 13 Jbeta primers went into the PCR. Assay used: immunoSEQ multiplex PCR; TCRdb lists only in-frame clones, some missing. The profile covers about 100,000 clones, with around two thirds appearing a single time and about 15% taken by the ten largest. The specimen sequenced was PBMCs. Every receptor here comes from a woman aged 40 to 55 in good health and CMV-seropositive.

The CDR3 nucleotides read TGTGCCAGCAGCCCCAGCGGCACAGGGGGATACAATGAGCAGTTCTTC. Its protein is CASSPSGTGGYNEQFF. The gene calls are TRBV7-3 and TRBJ2-1; 8 bases align to TRBD1. V shed 5 bases, J shed 4 bases, and the junction held 10 bases outside the gene matches. The germline gives CDR1 SGHTA, CDR2 FQGTGA. The CDR3 covers 16 residues.

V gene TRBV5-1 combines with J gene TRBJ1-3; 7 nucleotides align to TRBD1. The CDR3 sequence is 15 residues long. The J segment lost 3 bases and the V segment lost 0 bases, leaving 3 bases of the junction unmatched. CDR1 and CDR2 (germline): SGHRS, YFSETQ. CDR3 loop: CASSLGRGLGNTIYF. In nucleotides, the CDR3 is TGCGCCAGCAGCTTGGGAAGGGGGCTTGGAAACACCATATATTTT.

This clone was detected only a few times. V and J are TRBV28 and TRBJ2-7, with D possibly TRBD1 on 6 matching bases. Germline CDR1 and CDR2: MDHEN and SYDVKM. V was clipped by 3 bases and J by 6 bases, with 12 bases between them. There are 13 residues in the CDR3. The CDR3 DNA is TGTGCCAGCAGTTTGACAGGTGGGTCCGAGCAGTACTTC. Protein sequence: CASSLTGGSEQYF. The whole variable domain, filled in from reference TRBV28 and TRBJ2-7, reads DVKVTQSSRYLVKRTGEKVFLECVQDMDHENMFWYRQDPGLGLRLIYFSYDVKMKEKGDIPEGYSVSREKKERFSLILESASTNQTSMYLCASSLTGGSEQYFGPGTRLTVT.

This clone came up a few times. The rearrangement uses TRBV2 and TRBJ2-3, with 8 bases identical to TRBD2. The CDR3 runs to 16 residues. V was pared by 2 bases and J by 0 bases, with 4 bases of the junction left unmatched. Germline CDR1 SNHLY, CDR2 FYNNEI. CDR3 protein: CASSENAGGSTDTQYF. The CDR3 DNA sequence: TGTGCCAGCAGTGAAAATGCGGGGGGTAGCACAGATACGCAGTATTTT.

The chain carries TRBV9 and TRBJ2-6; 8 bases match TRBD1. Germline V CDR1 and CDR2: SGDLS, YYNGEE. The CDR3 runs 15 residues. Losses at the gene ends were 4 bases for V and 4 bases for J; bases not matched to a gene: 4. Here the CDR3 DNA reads TGTGCCAGCAGCCCCAGGGGGCCAGGGGCCAACGTCCTGACTTTC. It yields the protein CASSPRGPGANVLTF. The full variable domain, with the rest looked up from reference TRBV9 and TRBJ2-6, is DSGVTQTPKHLITATGQRVTLRCSPRSGDLSVYWYQQSLDQGLQFLIQYYNGEERAKGNILERFSAQQFPDLHSELNLSSLELGDSALYFCASSPRGPGANVLTFGAGSRLTVL.

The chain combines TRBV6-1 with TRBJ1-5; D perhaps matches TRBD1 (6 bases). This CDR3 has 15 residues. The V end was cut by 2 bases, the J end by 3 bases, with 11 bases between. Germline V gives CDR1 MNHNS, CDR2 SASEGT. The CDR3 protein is CASSEMGHPNQPQHF. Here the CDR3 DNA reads TGTGCCAGCAGTGAAATGGGACACCCCAATCAGCCCCAGCATTTT.

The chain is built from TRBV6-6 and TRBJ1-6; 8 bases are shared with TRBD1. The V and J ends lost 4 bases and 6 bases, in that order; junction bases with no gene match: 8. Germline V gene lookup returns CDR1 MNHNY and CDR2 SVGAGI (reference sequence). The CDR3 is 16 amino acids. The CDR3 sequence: CASSFPGGAGNSPLHF. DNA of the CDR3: TGTGCCAGCAGTTTCCCAGGGGGCGCCGGTAATTCACCCCTCCACTTT.

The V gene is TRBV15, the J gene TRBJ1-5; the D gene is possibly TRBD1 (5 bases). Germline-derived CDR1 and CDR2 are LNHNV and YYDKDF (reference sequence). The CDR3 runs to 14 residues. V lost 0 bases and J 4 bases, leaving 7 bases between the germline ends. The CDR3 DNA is TGTGCCACCAGCAGAGACAGGGTAAATCAGCCCCAGCATTTT. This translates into CATSRDRVNQPQHF.

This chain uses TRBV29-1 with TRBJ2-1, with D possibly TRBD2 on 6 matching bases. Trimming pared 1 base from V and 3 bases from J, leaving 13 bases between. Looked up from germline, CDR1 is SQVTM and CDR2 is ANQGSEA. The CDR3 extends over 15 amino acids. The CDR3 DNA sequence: TGCAGCGTTGAAGGAGGGACGGGGGTCTACAATGAGCAGTTCTTC. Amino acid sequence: CSVEGGTGVYNEQFF.